The 17 T cell receptor beta chains given below trace back to one sample, sequenced in a study of molecular identifiers for immune sequencing clone quantification. Via MiXCR, TCRdb re-called the PCR reads, giving one row per CDR3 protein. The profile shows about 320,000 distinct CDR3 sequences, about 21% of them singletons. The sequenced material came from naive CD8+ T cells from blood, with Jurkat cell RNA spiked in. As for subset: FACS-sorted CD8+CD4-CCR7+CD45RA+ naive T cells. These receptors were taken from a human donor in good health. Some libraries in this study had Jurkat cell RNA spiked in.

Many counts were recorded for this clonotype. This sequence joins TRBV28 and TRBJ1-5; possibly TRBD1 for D (6 bases). Trimming shortened V by 6 bases and J by 5 bases, and 14 bases separated the two germline ends. Germline lookup yields CDR1 MDHEN and CDR2 SYDVKM. The CDR3 loop spans 14 amino acids. The CDR3 loop is CASSQDRFDQPQHF. CDR3 in DNA: TGTGCCAGCAGCCAAGACAGGTTCGATCAGCCCCAGCATTTT.

The chain combines TRBV27 with TRBJ2-7, with unresolved D. Germline V gene lookup returns CDR1 MNHEY and CDR2 SMNVEV (reference sequence). The CDR3 is made up of 13 amino acids. V was trimmed by 4 bases and J by 3 bases, leaving 10 bases between them. In DNA, the CDR3 is TGTGCCAGCAGTTGGGGTAGGGACTACGAGCAGTACTTC. It is translated as CASSWGRDYEQYF.

This clonotype has at least ten counts. V usage is TRBV6-2 or TRBV6-3 and J usage is TRBJ1-5, with a tentative D call TRBD1 (6 bases). The ends were cut back, 5 bases at V and 3 bases at J, with 17 bases in the middle. The CDR3 runs 16 residues. Germline-derived CDR1 and CDR2 are MNHEY and SVGEGT. CDR3 DNA: TGTGCCAGCAGTACCTGGGGGGGCCGGATCAATCAGCCCCAGCATTTT. This encodes CASSTWGGRINQPQHF.

This clonotype was detected ten times or more. V usage is TRBV27 and J usage is TRBJ2-3; tentatively, D is TRBD2 (6 bases). V was pared by 3 bases and J by 3 bases, with 10 bases between. This CDR3 contains 14 residues. From germline, CDR1 is MNHEY and CDR2 SMNVEV (reference sequence). This CDR3 reads CASSLASATDTQYF. Written as DNA, the CDR3 is TGTGCCAGCAGTTTGGCTAGCGCTACAGATACGCAGTATTTT.

This clonotype was detected many times. J is TRBJ2-3 and V is TRBV15, with D unclear. With 1 base removed from V and 0 bases from J, the gap between germline ends came to 8 bases. CDR3 length: 15 amino acids. CDR1 is LNHNV, CDR2 YYDKDF, per germline (reference sequence). CDR3 sequence (DNA): TGTGCCACCAGCAGAGGCCAGGCTAGCACAGATACGCAGTATTTT. Translated, it gives CATSRGQASTDTQYF. Full variable domain (remainder filled in from reference TRBV15 and TRBJ2-3): DAMVIQNPRYQVTQFGKPVTLSCSQTLNHNVMYWYQQKSSQAPKLLFHYYDKDFNNEADTPDNFQSRRPNTSFCFLDIRSPGLGDTAMYLCATSRGQASTDTQYFGPGTRLTVL.

To note about this clonotype: Just one base apart from a much larger clone, this may be a read error. This chain connects TRBV25-1 to TRBJ2-7, with 8 bases identical to TRBD1. The CDR3 is 14 residues long. CDR1 and CDR2 from the germline V gene are MGHDK and SYGVNS. The CDR3 region has the DNA TGTGCCAGCAGTAAGCGGACAGGGCCGGACGAGCAGTGCTTC. Translation: CASSKRTGPDEQCF.

This rearrangement joins TRBV19 to TRBJ1-5; TRBD1 might be the D (5 bases). The germline V and J ends were trimmed by 8 bases and 0 bases, with 14 bases remaining between them. The germline V gene has CDR1 LNHDA and CDR2 SQIVND (reference sequence). CDR3 length equals 15 residues. CDR3 loop: CASGGFENSNQPQHF. In nucleotides, the CDR3 is TGTGCCAGTGGGGGGTTTGAAAATAGCAATCAGCCCCAGCATTTT.

As regards this clonotype: A much larger clone lies one base from this, so it may be a read error. V and J are TRBV7-9 and TRBJ2-6; D might be TRBD1 (5 bases). The CDR3 sequence is 15 residues long. Germline CDR1 is SEHNR and CDR2 is FQNEAQ (reference sequence). CDR3 DNA: TGTGCCAGCAGCATGGCAGGGTCTGGGGCCAGCGTCCTGACTTTC. As protein: CASSMAGSGASVLTF.

The chain couples TRBV6-5 to TRBJ2-7; D remains ambiguous. The germline V gene encodes CDR1 MNHEY and CDR2 SVGAGI. Trimming stripped 1 base from V and 5 bases from J, with 6 bases between. The CDR3 contains 12 residues. CDR3 nucleotide sequence: TGTGCCAGCAGTTACTATACCCACGAGCAGTACTTC. Protein sequence: CASSYYTHEQYF.

For this clonotype: A read error is possible here, since a much larger clone lies one base away. The CDR3 coding sequence is TGTGCCAGCAGTTACGGCCAGTATAGCAATCAGCCCCAGCGTTTT. It translates to CASSYGQYSNQPQRF. The chain couples TRBV6-5 to TRBJ1-5; no definite D call. There are 15 residues in the CDR3. CDR1 is MNHEY, CDR2 SVGAGI, per germline.

As to this clonotype: A read error may be the cause here, since a much bigger clone is one base away. This sequence joins TRBV4-1 and TRBJ2-7, with 9 positions matching TRBD1. The CDR3 totals 14 residues. Germline V gene data show CDR1 as MGHRA and CDR2 as YSYEKL. V lost 4 bases to trimming and J lost 8 bases; unmatched junction nucleotides: 9. In DNA form, the CDR3 reads TGCGCCAGCAGCCCCCGGGACAGGGATTGGAAGCAGTACTTC. Protein product: CASSPRDRDWKQYF.

This clonotype appeared many times. The chain joins TRBV28 to TRBJ1-5; TRBD1 agrees at 8 bases. CDR3 length equals 14 residues. Germline CDR1 MDHEN, CDR2 SYDVKM. V lost 3 bases, J lost 8 bases, and 6 bases stayed unmatched. Written as DNA, the CDR3 is TGTGCCAGCAGTTTGCAGGGGGCGGAGGAGCCCCAGCATTTT. Translation gives CASSLQGAEEPQHF.

With respect to this clonotype: One base away lies a much larger clone, so this may be a sequencing read error. The CDR3 loop reads CASSSEKTQYF. In nucleotides, the CDR3 is TGTGCCAGCAGCTCAGAGAAGACCCAGTACTTC. The chain has TRBV7-9 and TRBJ2-5, with D uncertain. CDR3 length: 11 residues. Trimming stripped 4 bases from V and 6 bases from J, with 6 bases between. CDR1 SEHNR and CDR2 FQNEAQ come from the germline V gene (reference sequence). Variable domain in full (rest from reference TRBV7-9 and TRBJ2-5): DTGVSQNPRHKITKRGQNVTFRCDPISEHNRLYWYRQTLGQGPEFLTYFQNEAQLEKSRLLSDRFSAERPKGSFSTLEIQRTEQGDSAMYLCASSSEKTQYFGPGTRLLVL.

This clonotype was observed many times. This sequence joins TRBV20-1 and TRBJ2-7; TRBD1 aligns across 7 bases. The CDR3 loop spans 14 amino acids. Germline CDR1 DFQATT, CDR2 SNEGSKA (reference sequence). The V and J ends lost 6 bases and 0 bases, in that order; junction bases with no gene match: 8. CDR3 region: CSADGDSGSYEQYF. As DNA, the CDR3 is TGCAGTGCCGACGGGGACAGTGGCTCCTACGAGCAGTACTTC.

The chain couples TRBV11-2 to TRBJ1-6; tentative D call: TRBD1 (5 bases). The V end lost 2 bases, the J end lost 7 bases, and 6 bases lay between the germline ends. The CDR3 contains 13 residues. The V gene's germline CDR1 is SGHAT and CDR2 FQNNGV. The CDR3: CASSLKGNSPLHF. The CDR3 DNA is TGTGCCAGCAGCTTAAAGGGGAATTCACCCCTCCACTTT.

Ten or more counts support this clonotype. V is TRBV12-3 or TRBV12-4 and J is TRBJ1-4; 9 nucleotides line up with TRBD1. V shed 4 bases, J shed 7 bases, and the junction held 4 bases outside the gene matches. The CDR3 is 14 residues long. For the CDR3, the DNA is TGTGCCAGCAGTTCGACAGGGGGGGGTGAAAAACTGTTTTTT. The encoded protein is CASSSTGGGEKLFF.

This clonotype was picked up one time. The CDR3 end shows no conserved phenylalanine or tryptophan, and so a read error is likely. V gene TRBV7-9 combines with J gene TRBJ1-5; no firm D call. The CDR3 sequence is 14 residues long. The germline V gene encodes CDR1 SEHNR and CDR2 FQNEAQ (reference sequence). V lost 4 bases to trimming and J lost 9 bases, with 16 bases between them. The CDR3 here is CASSSGEGVWPQHS. The CDR3 bases are TGTGCCAGCAGCTCCGGGGAGGGTGTTTGGCCCCAGCATTCT.